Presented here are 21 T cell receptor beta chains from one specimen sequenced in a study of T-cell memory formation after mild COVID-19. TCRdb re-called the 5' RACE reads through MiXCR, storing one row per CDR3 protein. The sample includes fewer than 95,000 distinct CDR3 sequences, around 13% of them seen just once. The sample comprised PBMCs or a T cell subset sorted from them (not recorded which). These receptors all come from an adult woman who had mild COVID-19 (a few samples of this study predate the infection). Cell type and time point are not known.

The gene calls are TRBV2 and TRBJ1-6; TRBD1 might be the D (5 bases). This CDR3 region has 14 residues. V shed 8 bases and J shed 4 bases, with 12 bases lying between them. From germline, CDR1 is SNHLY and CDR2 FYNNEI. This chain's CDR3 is CASFSGIYNSPLHF. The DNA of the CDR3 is TGTGCCAGCTTTTCAGGGATATATAATTCACCCCTCCACTTT.

As DNA, the CDR3 is TGTGCCAGCAGCTTAAATCCCTCTCTGGATACGCAGTATTTT. As protein: CASSLNPSLDTQYF. The chain has TRBV7-3 and TRBJ2-3; D is uncertain. V shed 1 base and J shed 6 bases, with 11 bases lying between them. Per the germline V gene, CDR1 is SGHTA and CDR2 is FQGTGA. CDR3 length: 14 amino acids.

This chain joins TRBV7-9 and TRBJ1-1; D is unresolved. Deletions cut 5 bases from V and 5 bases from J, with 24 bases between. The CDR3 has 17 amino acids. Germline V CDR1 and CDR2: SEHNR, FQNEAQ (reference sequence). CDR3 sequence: CASSQSTTLLPRTEAFF. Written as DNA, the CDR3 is TGTGCCAGCAGCCAATCCACTACACTTCTTCCGCGTACTGAAGCTTTCTTT.

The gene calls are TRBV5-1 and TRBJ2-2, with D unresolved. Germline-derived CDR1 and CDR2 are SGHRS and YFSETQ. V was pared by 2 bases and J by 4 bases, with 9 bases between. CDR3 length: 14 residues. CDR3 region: CASSFGRGTGELFF. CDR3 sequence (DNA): TGCGCCAGCAGCTTCGGACGAGGCACCGGGGAGCTGTTTTTT.

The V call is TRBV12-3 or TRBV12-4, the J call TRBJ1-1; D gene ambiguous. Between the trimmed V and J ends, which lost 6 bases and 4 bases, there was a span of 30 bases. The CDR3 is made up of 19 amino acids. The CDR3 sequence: CASSSSPPRVVGRTTEAFF. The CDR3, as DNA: TGTGCCAGCAGCTCTAGCCCCCCCCGTGTGGTGGGCAGGACCACTGAAGCTTTCTTT.

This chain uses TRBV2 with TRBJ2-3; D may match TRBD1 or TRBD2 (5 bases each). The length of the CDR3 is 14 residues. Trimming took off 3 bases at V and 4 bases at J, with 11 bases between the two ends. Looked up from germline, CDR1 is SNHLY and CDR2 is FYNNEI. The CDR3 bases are TGTGCCAGCAGTGAGAGGGGCCACGCAGATACGCAGTATTTT. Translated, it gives CASSERGHADTQYF.

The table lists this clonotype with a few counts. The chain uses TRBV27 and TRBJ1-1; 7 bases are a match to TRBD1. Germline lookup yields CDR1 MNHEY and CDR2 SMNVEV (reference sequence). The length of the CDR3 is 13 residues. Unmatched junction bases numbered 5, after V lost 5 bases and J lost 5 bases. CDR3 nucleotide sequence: TGTGCCAGCAGTATAACAGGGGTAACTGAAGCTTTCTTT. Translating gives CASSITGVTEAFF.

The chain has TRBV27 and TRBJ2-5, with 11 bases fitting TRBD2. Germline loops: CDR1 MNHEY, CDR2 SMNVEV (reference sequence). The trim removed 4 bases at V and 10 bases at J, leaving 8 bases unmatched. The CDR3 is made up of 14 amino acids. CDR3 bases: TGTGCCAGCAGTTCCGGGACTAGCGGAAGAGACCAGTACTTC. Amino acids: CASSSGTSGRDQYF.

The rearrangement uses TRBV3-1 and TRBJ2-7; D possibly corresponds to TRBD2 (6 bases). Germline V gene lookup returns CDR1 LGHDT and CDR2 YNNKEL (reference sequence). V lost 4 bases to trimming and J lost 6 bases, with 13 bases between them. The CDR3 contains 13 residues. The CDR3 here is CASSPPEGTEQYF. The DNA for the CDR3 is TGTGCCAGCAGCCCCCCGGAGGGAACCGAGCAGTACTTC.

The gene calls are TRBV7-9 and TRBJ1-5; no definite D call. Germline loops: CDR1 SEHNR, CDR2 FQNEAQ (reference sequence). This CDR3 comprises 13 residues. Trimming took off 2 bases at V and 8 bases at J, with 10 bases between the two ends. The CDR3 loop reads CASSLQTGEPQHF. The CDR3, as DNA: TGTGCCAGCAGCTTACAGACTGGTGAGCCCCAGCATTTT.

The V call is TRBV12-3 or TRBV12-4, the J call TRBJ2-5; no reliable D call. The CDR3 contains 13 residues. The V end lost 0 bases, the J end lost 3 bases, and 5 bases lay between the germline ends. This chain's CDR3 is CASSLAPEETQYF. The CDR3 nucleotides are TGTGCCAGCAGTTTAGCGCCGGAAGAGACCCAGTACTTC.

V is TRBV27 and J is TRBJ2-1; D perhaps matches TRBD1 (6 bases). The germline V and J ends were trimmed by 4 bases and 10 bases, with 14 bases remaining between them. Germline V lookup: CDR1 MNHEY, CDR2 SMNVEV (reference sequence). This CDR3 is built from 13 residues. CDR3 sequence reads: CASSYHRDTEQFF. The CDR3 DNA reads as TGTGCCAGCAGTTATCACAGGGATACGGAGCAGTTCTTC.

CDR3 residues: CASSSGGFVTQYF. The CDR3 DNA sequence: TGTGCCAGCAGTTCGGGCGGATTCGTGACCCAGTACTTC. The genes are TRBV12-3 or TRBV12-4 and TRBJ2-5; no firm D call. The V and J ends lost 4 bases and 7 bases respectively, with 13 bases between them. The CDR3 has 13 amino acids.

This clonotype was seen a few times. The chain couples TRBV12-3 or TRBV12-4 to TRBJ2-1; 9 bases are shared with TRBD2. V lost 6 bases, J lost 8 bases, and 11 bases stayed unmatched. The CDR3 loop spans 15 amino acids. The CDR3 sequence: CASSPRAGGIDEQFF. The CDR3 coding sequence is TGTGCCAGCAGCCCCAGGGCGGGAGGGATCGATGAGCAGTTCTTC.

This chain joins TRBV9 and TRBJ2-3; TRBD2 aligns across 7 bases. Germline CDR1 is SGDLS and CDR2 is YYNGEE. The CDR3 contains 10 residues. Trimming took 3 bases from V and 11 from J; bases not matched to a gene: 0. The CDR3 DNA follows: TGTGCCAGCAGCGCTAGCGGGCAGTATTTT. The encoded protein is CASSASGQYF. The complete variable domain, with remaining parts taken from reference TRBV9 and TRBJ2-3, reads DSGVTQTPKHLITATGQRVTLRCSPRSGDLSVYWYQQSLDQGLQFLIQYYNGEERAKGNILERFSAQQFPDLHSELNLSSLELGDSALYFCASSASGQYFGPGTRLTVL.

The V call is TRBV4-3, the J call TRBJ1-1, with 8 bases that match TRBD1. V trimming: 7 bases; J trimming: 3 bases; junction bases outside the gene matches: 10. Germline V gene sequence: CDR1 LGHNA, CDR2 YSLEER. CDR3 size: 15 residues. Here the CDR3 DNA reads TGCGCCAGCACCCCTACGACAGGGGCGGACACTGAAGCTTTCTTT. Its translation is CASTPTTGADTEAFF.

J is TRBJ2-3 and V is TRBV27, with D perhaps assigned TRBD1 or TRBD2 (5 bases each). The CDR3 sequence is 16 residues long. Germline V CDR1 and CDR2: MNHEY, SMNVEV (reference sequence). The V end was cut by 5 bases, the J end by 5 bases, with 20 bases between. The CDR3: CASSHRHPGPEDTQYF. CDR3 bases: TGTGCCAGCAGTCACAGACACCCGGGGCCGGAAGATACGCAGTATTTT.

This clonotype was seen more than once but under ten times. CDR3 DNA sequence: TGTGCCAGCAGGCCGACTAGCGGGAGGGCCCCTTATATCCGCAATGAGCAGTTCTTC. Its translation is CASRPTSGRAPYIRNEQFF. This chain uses TRBV6-6 with TRBJ2-1, with 14 bases fitting TRBD2. Germline-derived CDR1 and CDR2 are MNHNY and SVGAGI (reference sequence). With V trimmed by 6 bases and J by 6 bases, 16 bases remained unmatched. This CDR3 region has 19 residues.

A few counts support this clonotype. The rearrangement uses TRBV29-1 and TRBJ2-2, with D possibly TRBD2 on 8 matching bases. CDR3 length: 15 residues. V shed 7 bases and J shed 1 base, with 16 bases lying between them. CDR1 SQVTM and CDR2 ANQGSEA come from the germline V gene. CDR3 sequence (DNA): TGCAGCGCCCGGGGGGGACAGCTGAACACCGGGGAGCTGTTTTTT. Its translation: CSARGGQLNTGELFF.

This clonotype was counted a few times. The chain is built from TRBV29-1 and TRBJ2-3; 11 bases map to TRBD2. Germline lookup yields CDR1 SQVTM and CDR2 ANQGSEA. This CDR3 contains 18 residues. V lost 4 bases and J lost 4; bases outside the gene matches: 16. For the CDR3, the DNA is TGCAGCGTTGTTGGGGGACTAGCGGATATTATGCCCGCAGATACGCAGTATTTT. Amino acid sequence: CSVVGGLADIMPADTQYF.

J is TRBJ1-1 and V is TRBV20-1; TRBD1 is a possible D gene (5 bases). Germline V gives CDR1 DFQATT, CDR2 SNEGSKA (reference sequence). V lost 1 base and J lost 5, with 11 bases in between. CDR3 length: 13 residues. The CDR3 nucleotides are TGCAGTGCTAGAGTTGGGGGTGAGACTGAAGCTTTCTTT. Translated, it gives CSARVGGETEAFF.